The subject of this entry is one TCR beta chain. The antigen remains unidentified. CDR3 size: 14 residues. CDR1 is SQVTM, CDR2 ANQGSEA, per germline. Trimming cost V 1 base and J 3 bases; bases outside gene matches: 3. The data were obtained in a study of post-analysis software for immune sequencing data. Included in the TCR beta cDNA libraries were unique molecular identifiers. Out of roughly 0.85 to 10 million T cells, hundreds of thousands of cDNA molecules were generated. TCRdb independently ran MiXCR on the PCR reads; one entry per CDR3 protein. In the table there are fewer than 850,000 distinct CDR3 sequences, 25% to 30% of which are singletons. Study-wide findings and caveats: F measure showed strong co-clustering of same-batch samples. Versus controls, multiple sclerosis patients showed significantly lower diversity (normalized Chao1). Patients used about five TRBV segments, including TRBV5-6, TRBV5-1 and TRBV20-1, more often than controls.

This sequence was found in a girl aged 10 to 17 with multiple sclerosis. The chain is built from TRBV29-1 and TRBJ2-7, with 10 bases matching TRBD2. The sample taken for sequencing was blood. CDR3 bases: TGCAGCGTTGAAGTACCTAGCGGGGGCTACGAGCAGTACTTC. Translating it yields CSVEVPSGGYEQYF.